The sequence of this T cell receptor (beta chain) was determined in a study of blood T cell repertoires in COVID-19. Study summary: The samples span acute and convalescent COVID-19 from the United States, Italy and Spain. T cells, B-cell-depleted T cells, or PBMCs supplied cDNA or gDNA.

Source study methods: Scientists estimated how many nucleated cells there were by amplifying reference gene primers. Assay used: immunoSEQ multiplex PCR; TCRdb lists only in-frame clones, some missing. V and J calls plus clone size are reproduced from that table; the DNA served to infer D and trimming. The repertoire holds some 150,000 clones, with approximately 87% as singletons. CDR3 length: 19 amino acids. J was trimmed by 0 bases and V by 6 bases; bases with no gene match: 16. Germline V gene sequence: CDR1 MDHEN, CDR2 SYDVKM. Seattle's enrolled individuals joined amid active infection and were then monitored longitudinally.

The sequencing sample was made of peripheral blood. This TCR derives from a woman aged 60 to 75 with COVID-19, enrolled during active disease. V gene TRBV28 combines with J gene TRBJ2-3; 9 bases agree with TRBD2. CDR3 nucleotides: TGTGCCAGCAGCTCTCTGCCCCCGGGACTAGCAGCTAGCACAGATACGCAGTATTTT. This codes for CASSSLPPGLAASTDTQYF.